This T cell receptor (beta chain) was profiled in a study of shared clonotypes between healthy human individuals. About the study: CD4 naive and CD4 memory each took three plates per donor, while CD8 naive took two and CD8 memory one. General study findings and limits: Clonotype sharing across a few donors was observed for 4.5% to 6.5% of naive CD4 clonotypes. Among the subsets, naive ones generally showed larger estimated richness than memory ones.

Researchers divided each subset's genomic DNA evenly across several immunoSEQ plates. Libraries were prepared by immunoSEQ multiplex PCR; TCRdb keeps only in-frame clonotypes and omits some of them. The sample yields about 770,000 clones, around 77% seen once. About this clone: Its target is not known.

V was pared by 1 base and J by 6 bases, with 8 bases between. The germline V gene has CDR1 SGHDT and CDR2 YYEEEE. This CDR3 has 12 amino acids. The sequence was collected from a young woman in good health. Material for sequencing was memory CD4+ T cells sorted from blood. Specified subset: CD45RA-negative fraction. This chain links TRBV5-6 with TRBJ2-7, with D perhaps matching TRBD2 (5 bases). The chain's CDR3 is CASSLSGGEQYF. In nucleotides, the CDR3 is TGTGCCAGCAGCTTGAGTGGAGGCGAGCAGTACTTC.